One sample yielded the 20 T cell receptor beta chains listed below, sequenced in a study of T cell repertoires in cytomegalovirus infection. Each CDR3 protein is one row after TCRdb ran MiXCR on the reads. Of some 350,000 distinct CDR3 sequences listed, about 35% are singletons. No cognate antigen is known for these TCRs. The input for sequencing was cultured PBMCs, taken from culture after CMV antigen stimulation. Receptors originate from a human donor in good health (CMV status not recorded). Some clones in this sample may be carry-over from other donors' samples.

CDR3 nucleotides: TGTGCCAGCAGCATACTCGGACAGGGGGGGACTGAAGCTTTCTTT. It codes for CASSILGQGGTEAFF. The genes are TRBV11-2 and TRBJ1-1, with 10 bases matching TRBD1. The CDR3 runs to 15 residues. Germline V gene lookup returns CDR1 SGHAT and CDR2 FQNNGV. The junction had 8 bases not matched to a gene; V was cut back by 5 bases and J by 5 bases.

The chain is built from TRBV7-2 and TRBJ2-3; D is unclear. V shed 3 bases and J shed 6 bases, with 10 bases lying between them. The CDR3 contains 13 residues. Germline V gene sequence: CDR1 SGHTA, CDR2 FQGNSA. The CDR3 nucleotides are TGTGCCAGCAGCTTTAGGGCTTTGGATACGCAGTATTTT. It yields the protein CASSFRALDTQYF.

This clonotype appeared many times. The chain couples TRBV7-2 to TRBJ2-7; D perhaps matches TRBD2 (5 bases). The ends were cut back, 3 bases at V and 3 bases at J, with 12 bases in the middle. This CDR3 is built from 14 residues. Germline V gene sequence: CDR1 SGHTA, CDR2 FQGNSA. The CDR3 is CASSFGNSNYEQYF. The DNA for the CDR3 is TGTGCCAGCAGCTTCGGGAACTCGAACTACGAGCAGTACTTC.

The rearrangement joins TRBV7-3 to TRBJ1-1, with 10 bases lining up with TRBD1. Germline lookup yields CDR1 SGHTA and CDR2 FQGTGA. The CDR3 totals 12 residues. Losses at the gene ends were 5 bases for V and 11 bases for J; bases not matched to a gene: 5. The CDR3 sequence is CASSQDRGSAFF. Here the CDR3 DNA reads TGTGCCAGCAGCCAGGACAGGGGGAGCGCTTTCTTT.

This clonotype was counted between two and nine times. V gene TRBV7-2 combines with J gene TRBJ1-2; no clear D gene. This CDR3 contains 15 residues. V was clipped by 5 bases and J by 3 bases, with 16 bases between them. Germline V CDR1 and CDR2: SGHTA, FQGNSA. CDR3 in amino acids: CASSPKFRGDYGYTF. The CDR3, as DNA: TGTGCCAGCAGCCCGAAATTCCGGGGAGACTATGGCTACACCTTC.

Turning to this clonotype: Mismatch with germline at one junction end may stem from a read error. This sequence joins TRBV24-1 and TRBJ2-1, with D perhaps TRBD2 (5 bases). Germline V gene sequence: CDR1 KGHDR, CDR2 SFDVKD. This CDR3 comprises 13 residues. CDR3 DNA sequence: TGTGCCATCAGTGGGAGTTCCTACAATGAGCAGTTCTTC. Its protein product is CAISGSSYNEQFF.

The V call is TRBV5-3, the J call TRBJ2-2; D is undetermined. TRBV5-3 is an ORF, and what it does is uncertain. Between the trimmed V and J ends, which lost 8 bases and 3 bases, there was a span of 8 bases. The CDR3 runs 12 residues. The CDR3: CASSADTGELFF. The CDR3 DNA reads as TGTGCCAGCAGCGCCGACACCGGGGAGCTGTTTTTT.

The V gene is TRBV6-2 or TRBV6-3, the J gene TRBJ2-5; no firm D call. Germline assignment: CDR1 MNHEY and CDR2 SVGEGT. The V end was cut by 5 bases, the J end by 7 bases, with 14 bases between. The CDR3 spans 13 residues. The DNA of the CDR3 is TGTGCCAGCAGTCACGCACCCGCAGGGACCCAGTACTTC. Amino acids: CASSHAPAGTQYF.

CDR3 amino acids: CASSQNDRGQETQYF. For the CDR3, the DNA is TGTGCCAGCAGCCAAAATGACAGGGGGCAAGAGACCCAGTACTTC. This chain uses TRBV14 with TRBJ2-5; 9 bases map to TRBD1. The CDR3 consists of 15 residues. The junction had 3 bases not matched to a gene; V was cut back by 2 bases and J by 2 bases. Germline V lookup: CDR1 SGHDN, CDR2 FVKESK.

A few counts support this clonotype. The V and J genes are TRBV7-2 and TRBJ2-3; perhaps TRBD1 as D (5 bases). V shed 5 bases and J shed 2 bases, with 14 bases lying between them. From germline, CDR1 is SGHTA and CDR2 FQGNSA. There are 15 residues in the CDR3. CDR3 sequence reads: CASSPTVRFTDTQYF. The CDR3 DNA follows: TGTGCCAGCAGCCCGACAGTTAGATTCACAGATACGCAGTATTTT.

This clonotype has only a few counts. The J gene is TRBJ2-1, the V gene TRBV29-1; D is uncertain. CDR1 and CDR2 (germline): SQVTM, ANQGSEA. Between the trimmed V and J ends, which lost 5 bases and 8 bases, there was a span of 19 bases. This CDR3 is 14 amino acids long. CDR3 in amino acids: CSVLKLGLEDEQFF. CDR3 sequence (DNA): TGCAGCGTTCTCAAATTAGGATTAGAGGATGAGCAGTTCTTC.

This clonotype turned up a few times. V gene TRBV28 combines with J gene TRBJ2-1; 10 nucleotides match TRBD2. After removal of 3 bases from V and 9 bases from J, the junction contained 11 bases not matched to a gene. CDR1 and CDR2 (germline): MDHEN, SYDVKM. This CDR3 has 16 amino acids. The CDR3 protein is CASSFPVGTSVGEQFF. DNA of the CDR3: TGTGCCAGCAGTTTCCCGGTAGGGACTAGCGTAGGTGAGCAGTTCTTC.

This chain joins TRBV11-2 and TRBJ2-3, with a tentative D call TRBD1 (6 bases). Germline CDR1 reads SGHAT; CDR2 reads FQNNGV. This CDR3 is 13 amino acids long. V was cut by 1 base and J by 7 bases, with 9 bases left in between. The CDR3 coding sequence is TGTGCCAGCAGCTTAGCGAGGGGGAATACGCAGTATTTT. It specifies CASSLARGNTQYF.

This clonotype was counted a few times. The chain employs TRBV19 and TRBJ2-7, with TRBD2 identical over 10 bases. V gave up 3 bases and J gave up 5 bases; unmatched junction bases: 7. Germline assignment: CDR1 LNHDA and CDR2 SQIVND (reference sequence). The CDR3 has 15 residues. The CDR3 sequence: CASSISWTSGNEQYF. The CDR3 nucleotides are TGTGCCAGTAGTATTTCTTGGACTAGCGGTAACGAGCAGTACTTC.

Only a few counts were recorded for this clonotype. The chain joins TRBV6-1 to TRBJ2-5; D remains ambiguous. The germline gives CDR1 MNHNS, CDR2 SASEGT. V gave up 3 bases and J gave up 0 bases, with 2 bases separating them. This CDR3 has 12 amino acids. The CDR3 DNA follows: TGTGCCAGCAGTGATGACCAAGAGACCCAGTACTTC. Protein: CASSDDQETQYF.

The CDR3 here is CASSRTSGNGTDTQYF. CDR3 DNA: TGCGCCAGCAGCCGTACTAGCGGGAATGGCACAGATACGCAGTATTTT. The chain is built from TRBV4-1 and TRBJ2-3; 10 bases agree with TRBD2. After removal of 4 bases from V and 1 base from J, the junction contained 5 bases not matched to a gene. The CDR3 is made up of 16 amino acids. Per germline, CDR1 MGHRA and CDR2 YSYEKL.

The chain joins TRBV4-3 to TRBJ2-7; 9 bases map to TRBD1. This CDR3 contains 15 residues. The germline V gene encodes CDR1 LGHNA and CDR2 YSLEER. With 4 bases clipped from V and 6 bases from J, the junction kept 10 bases outside the gene matches. The CDR3 sequence is CASSPGTGSFGEQYF. Here the CDR3 DNA reads TGCGCCAGCAGCCCTGGGACAGGGAGTTTCGGCGAGCAGTACTTC.

This clonotype showed up just a few times. Germline is not matched at one junction end, which may reflect a read error. The V and J genes are TRBV5-1 and TRBJ1-1, with no clear D. There are 15 residues in the CDR3. From germline, CDR1 is SGHRS and CDR2 YFSETQ. The chain's CDR3 is CASSLGPGVKTEAFF. The CDR3 nucleotides are TGCGCCAGCAGCTTGGGGCCGGGAGTGAAGACTGAAGCTTTCTTT.

The CDR3 DNA sequence: TGTGCCAGCGCACAGTCTAACTATGGCTACACCTTC. As protein: CASAQSNYGYTF. The chain combines TRBV7-2 with TRBJ1-2, with unresolved D. Looked up from germline, CDR1 is SGHTA and CDR2 is FQGNSA. This CDR3 is 12 amino acids long. V lost 8 bases, J lost 0 bases, and 7 bases lay in between.

This clonotype was recorded once. This chain links TRBV5-1 with TRBJ2-5, with D hard to call. Germline values: CDR1 SGHRS, CDR2 YFSETQ. This CDR3 is 17 amino acids long. The V end lost 4 bases, the J end lost 0 bases, and 19 bases lay between the germline ends. The CDR3 DNA reads TGCGCCAGCAGCCAACCACTCGGCCGGGCGTACCAAGAGACCCAGTACTTC. Protein sequence: CASSQPLGRAYQETQYF.